A single sample is the source of the 13 T cell receptor beta chains below, sequenced in a study of cytomegalovirus exposure and HLA in healthy donors. PCR amplification relied on 60 Vbeta primers (plus 13 Jbeta primers). Method: immunoSEQ multiplex PCR; TCRdb's copy keeps in-frame clones and lacks some. The sample shows around 76,000 clones, about 67% of them seen only once. Sequenced: PBMCs. The receptors stem from a man aged 40-49 years in good health and CMV-seropositive.

This clone is medium-sized (0.01 to 0.1%) in the sample. This chain uses TRBV5-1 with TRBJ2-1; D is uncertain. The CDR3 extends over 14 amino acids. The V end lost 0 bases, the J end lost 6 bases, and 10 bases lay between the germline ends. CDR1 SGHRS and CDR2 YFSETQ come from the germline V gene. The CDR3 spells CASSLGGDGNEQFF. Written as DNA, the CDR3 is TGCGCCAGCAGCTTGGGCGGAGACGGCAATGAGCAGTTCTTC.

The CDR3 reads CASSLGAGATEAFF. DNA of the CDR3: TGTGCCAGCAGCTTAGGGGCAGGGGCCACTGAAGCTTTCTTT. The chain has TRBV7-9 and TRBJ1-1, with D possibly being TRBD1 (6 bases). Per germline, CDR1 SEHNR and CDR2 FQNEAQ (reference sequence). This CDR3 contains 14 residues. V was clipped by 1 base and J by 4 bases, with 10 bases between them.

This clone has at least ten counts. The rearrangement joins TRBV5-5 to TRBJ2-2; no clear D. Trimming shortened V by 4 bases and J by 7 bases, and 17 bases separated the two germline ends. Germline loops: CDR1 SGHKS, CDR2 YYEKEE (reference sequence). The CDR3 totals 15 residues. CDR3 sequence reads: CASSADHFGGGELFF. For the CDR3, the DNA is TGTGCCAGCAGCGCAGATCATTTCGGCGGCGGGGAGCTGTTTTTT.

The CDR3 DNA sequence: TGTGCTAGTGGTTTGGACCAGGGGCCTCCGAAGTATTTT. Translation gives CASGLDQGPPKYF. The rearrangement links TRBV12-5 to TRBJ2-3, with D possibly TRBD1 on 6 matching bases. The CDR3 extends over 13 amino acids. The germline V gene encodes CDR1 LGHNT and CDR2 FRNRAP. The ends were cut back, 1 base at V and 13 bases at J, with 15 bases in the middle.

This chain uses TRBV18 with TRBJ2-7; 8 bases align to TRBD1. Per germline, CDR1 KGHSH and CDR2 LQKENI. CDR3 size: 14 residues. With V trimmed by 3 bases and J by 6 bases, 7 bases remained unmatched. CDR3 residues: CASSPKQGVGEQYF. The CDR3 DNA reads as TGTGCCAGCTCACCTAAACAGGGGGTAGGCGAGCAGTACTTC.

The chain employs TRBV14 and TRBJ1-2; TRBD1 matches 9 bases. The J segment lost 4 bases and the V segment lost 3 bases, leaving 0 bases of the junction unmatched. CDR1 SGHDN and CDR2 FVKESK come from the germline V gene. The CDR3 is 13 amino acids. CDR3 loop: CASSQTGGYGYTF. Written as DNA, the CDR3 is TGTGCCAGCAGCCAGACAGGGGGCTATGGCTACACCTTC. Using reference TRBV14 and TRBJ1-2 for the parts outside the CDR3, the full variable domain is EAGVTQFPSHSVIEKGQTVTLRCDPISGHDNLYWYRRVMGKEIKFLLHFVKESKQDESGMPNNRFLAERTGGTYSTLKVQPAELEDSGVYFCASSQTGGYGYTFGSGTRLTVV.

This chain uses TRBV1 with TRBJ1-1; the DNA was not used to check the table's D call, TRBD1. TRBV1 is termed a pseudogene. CDR3 size: 17 residues. CDR3: CTSSQDGGDRVNTEAFF. CDR3 coding DNA: TGCACCAGCAGCCAAGATGGGGGGGACAGGGTGAACACTGAAGCTTTCTTT.

The chain combines TRBV19 with TRBJ2-7; TRBD2 might be the D (5 bases). The length of the CDR3 is 15 residues. Trimming took off 3 bases at V and 0 bases at J, with 12 bases between the two ends. Germline-derived CDR1 and CDR2 are LNHDA and SQIVND (reference sequence). As DNA, the CDR3 is TGTGCCAGTAGTATTTCGAGGGCCTACTCCTACGAGCAGTACTTC. Protein sequence: CASSISRAYSYEQYF.

This clone was picked up one time. The gene calls are TRBV2 and TRBJ1-2; D gene unclear. Trimming removed 2 bases from V and 5 bases from J, with 9 bases in between. CDR1 and CDR2 (germline): SNHLY, FYNNEI. The CDR3 loop spans 13 amino acids. CDR3 sequence reads: CASSEPPLYGYTF. CDR3 nucleotides: TGTGCCAGCAGTGAACCCCCCCTGTATGGCTACACCTTC.

The CDR3 bases are TGTGCCAGCTCGCCGGGAGGAGAGACCCAGTACTTC. It specifies CASSPGGETQYF. This sequence joins TRBV18 and TRBJ2-5, with TRBD2 matching over 7 bases. Germline CDR1 and CDR2: KGHSH and LQKENI. The V gene end was trimmed by 6 bases and the J gene end by 4 bases; junction bases not matched to a gene: 2. The CDR3 is made up of 12 amino acids.

This clone was seen a handful of times. J is TRBJ1-4 and V is TRBV5-4; no firm D call. CDR1 and CDR2 (germline): SGHNT, YYREEE (reference sequence). V lost 6 bases to trimming and J lost 0 bases, with 12 bases between them. The CDR3 is 15 residues long. In DNA form, the CDR3 reads TGTGCCAGCACATCCGACACTGCAACTAATGAAAAACTGTTTTTT. Translated: CASTSDTATNEKLFF.

The chain has TRBV7-2 and TRBJ2-2; tentative D call: TRBD1 (6 bases). CDR3 size: 14 residues. From germline, CDR1 is SGHTA and CDR2 FQGNSA. V was clipped by 5 bases and J by 6 bases, with 13 bases between them. CDR3 residues: CASSINRVAGELFF. DNA of the CDR3: TGTGCCAGCAGCATAAACAGGGTCGCCGGGGAGCTGTTTTTT. Looking up the rest from reference TRBV7-2 and TRBJ2-2 gives the full variable domain: GAGVSQSPSNKVTEKGKDVELRCDPISGHTALYWYRQSLGQGLEFLIYFQGNSAPDKSGLPSDRFSAERTGGSVSTLTIQRTQQEDSAVYLCASSINRVAGELFFGEGSRLTVL.

This rearrangement joins TRBV10-3 to TRBJ1-5; tentatively, D is TRBD1 (5 bases). This CDR3 region has 14 residues. Germline CDR1 ENHRY, CDR2 SYGVKD. The germline V and J ends were trimmed by 3 bases and 9 bases, with 15 bases remaining between them. CDR3 bases: TGTGCCATCAGTGAAGGCGGGGCCCAGTCGCCCCAGCATTTT. Translated: CAISEGGAQSPQHF.